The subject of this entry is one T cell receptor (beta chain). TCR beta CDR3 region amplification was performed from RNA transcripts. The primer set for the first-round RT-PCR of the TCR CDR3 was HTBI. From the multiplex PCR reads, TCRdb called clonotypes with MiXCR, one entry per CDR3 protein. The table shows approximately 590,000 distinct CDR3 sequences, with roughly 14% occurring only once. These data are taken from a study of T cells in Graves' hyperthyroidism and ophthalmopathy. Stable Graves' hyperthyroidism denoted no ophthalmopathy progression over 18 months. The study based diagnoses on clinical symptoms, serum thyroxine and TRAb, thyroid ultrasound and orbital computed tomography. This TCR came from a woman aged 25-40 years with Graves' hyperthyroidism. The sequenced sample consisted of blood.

The CDR3 sequence is CASSLRVSVGGRTFSYNEQFF. In nucleotides, the CDR3 is TGTGCCAGCAGTTTACGTGTGTCTGTTGGCGGGAGGACCTTCTCCTACAATGAGCAGTTCTTC. The chain has TRBV27 and TRBJ2-1, with TRBD2 matching 8 bases. The CDR3 covers 21 residues. The germline V gene encodes CDR1 MNHEY and CDR2 SMNVEV (reference sequence). V trimming: 2 bases; J trimming: 0 bases; junction bases outside the gene matches: 18.